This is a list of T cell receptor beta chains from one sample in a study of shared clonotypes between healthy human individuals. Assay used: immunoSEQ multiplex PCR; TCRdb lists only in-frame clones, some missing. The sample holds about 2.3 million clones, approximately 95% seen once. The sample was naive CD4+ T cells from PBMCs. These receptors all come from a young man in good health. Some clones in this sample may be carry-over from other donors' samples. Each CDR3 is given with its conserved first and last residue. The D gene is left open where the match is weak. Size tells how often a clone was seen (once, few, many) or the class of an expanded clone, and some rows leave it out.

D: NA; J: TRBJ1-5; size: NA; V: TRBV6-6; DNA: TGTGCCAGCAGTGGCCGGGGTCTCGATAGCAATCAGCCCCAGCATTTT; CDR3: CASSGRGLDSNQPQHF
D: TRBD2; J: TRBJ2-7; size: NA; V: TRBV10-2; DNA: TGCGCCAGCACGTTGTTCCTAGCGGGATCCTACGAGCAGTACTTC; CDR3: CASTLFLAGSYEQYF
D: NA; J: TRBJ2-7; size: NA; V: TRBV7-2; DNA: TGTGCCAGCAGCCCCCCTCCGGCGGGACCCAACGAGCAGTACTTC; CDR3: CASSPPPAGPNEQYF
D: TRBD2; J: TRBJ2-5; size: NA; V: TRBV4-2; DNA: TGTGCCAGCAGCCAAGATCCCAAGATAGCGGGGTTCAGCGGGACCCAGTACTTC; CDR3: CASSQDPKIAGFSGTQYF
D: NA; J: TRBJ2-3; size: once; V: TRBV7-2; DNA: TGTGCCAGCAGCTTACTGGTCCGGTACACAGATACGCAGTATTTT; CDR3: CASSLLVRYTDTQYF
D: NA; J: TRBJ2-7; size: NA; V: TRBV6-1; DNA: TGTGCCAGCAGTCCAGGACAGGCAGCGGGGGAGCAGTACTTC; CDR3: CASSPGQAAGEQYF
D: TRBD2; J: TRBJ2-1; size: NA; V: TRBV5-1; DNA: TGCGCCAGCGTGCTACTAGCGGGATCGGGTGAGCAGTTCTTC; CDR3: CASVLLAGSGEQFF
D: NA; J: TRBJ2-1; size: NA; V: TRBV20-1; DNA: TGCAGTGCTAGAGGGTTTTCTGAGCAGTTCTTC; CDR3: CSARGFSEQFF
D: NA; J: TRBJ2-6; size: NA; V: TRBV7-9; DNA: TGTGCCAGCAGCTTAGGGCCCCCAGGGTCTGGGGCCAACGTCCTGACTTTC; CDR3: CASSLGPPGSGANVLTF
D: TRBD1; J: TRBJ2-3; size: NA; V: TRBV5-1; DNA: TGCGCCAGCAGCCAGGGACAGCCAGATACGCAGTATTTT; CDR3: CASSQGQPDTQYF
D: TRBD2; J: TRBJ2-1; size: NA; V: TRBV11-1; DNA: TGTGCCAGCAGCTTGGGGAGACTAGCGGGGGGCCATGAGCAGTTCTTC; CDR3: CASSLGRLAGGHEQFF
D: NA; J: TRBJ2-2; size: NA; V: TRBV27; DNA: TGTGCCAGCAGTCTAGGCAGGGTGATGAAAAACACCGGGGAGCTGTTTTTT; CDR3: CASSLGRVMKNTGELFF
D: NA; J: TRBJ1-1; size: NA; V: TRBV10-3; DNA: TGTGCCGTCTCTGGGGGCATGAACACTGAAGCTTTCTTT; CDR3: CAVSGGMNTEAFF
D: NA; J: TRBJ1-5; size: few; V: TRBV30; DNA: TGTGCCTGGAGTGTACCCAATAGCAATCAGCCCCAGCATTTT; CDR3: CAWSVPNSNQPQHF
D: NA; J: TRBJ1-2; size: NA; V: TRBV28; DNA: TGTGCCAGCAGTTTAGGGTTCAGGGTTAGAGATGTCTATGGCTACACCTTC; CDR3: CASSLGFRVRDVYGYTF
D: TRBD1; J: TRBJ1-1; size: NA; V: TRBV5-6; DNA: TGTGCCAGCAGCCGTATACAGGGGGCTGGGTTTGTGAACACTGAAGCTTTCTTT; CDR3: CASSRIQGAGFVNTEAFF
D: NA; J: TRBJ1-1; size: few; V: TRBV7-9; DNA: TGTGCCAGCAGCGAAAGAGCAGGGACCGATGAAGCTTTCTTT; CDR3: CASSERAGTDEAFF
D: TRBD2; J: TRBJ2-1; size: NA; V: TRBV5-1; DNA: TGCGCCAGCAGGTCCGGGACTAGCGGTTACAATGAGCAGTTCTTC; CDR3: CASRSGTSGYNEQFF
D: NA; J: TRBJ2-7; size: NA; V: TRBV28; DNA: TGTGCCAGCAGTTATCCAGCGGGCTCCACTTACTACGAGCAGTACTTC; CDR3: CASSYPAGSTYYEQYF
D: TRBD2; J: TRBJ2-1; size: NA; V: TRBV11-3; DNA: TGTGCCAGCAGCTCCACCGGGACTACCTACAATGAGCAGTTCTTC; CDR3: CASSSTGTTYNEQFF
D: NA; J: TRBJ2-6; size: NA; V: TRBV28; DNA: TGTGCCAGCAGGGGAGGCAGCTCTGGGGCCAACGTCCTGACTTTC; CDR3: CASRGGSSGANVLTF
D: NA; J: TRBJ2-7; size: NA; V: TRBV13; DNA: TGTGCCAGCAGCCCCGGATTACCCAACGAGCAGTACTTC; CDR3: CASSPGLPNEQYF
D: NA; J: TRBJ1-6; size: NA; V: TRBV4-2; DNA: TGTGCCAGCAGCCTTCGAAGGCGGGTAAATTCACCCCTCCACTTT; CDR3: CASSLRRRVNSPLHF
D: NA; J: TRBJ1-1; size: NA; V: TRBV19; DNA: TGTGCCAGTAGTGAGGGGTCCAGCGGGAACACTGAAGCTTTCTTT; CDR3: CASSEGSSGNTEAFF
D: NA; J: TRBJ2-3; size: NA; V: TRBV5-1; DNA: TGCGCCAGCAGCTTACCGGGGGCAGATACGCAGTATTTT; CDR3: CASSLPGADTQYF
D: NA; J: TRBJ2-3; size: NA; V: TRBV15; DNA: TGTGCCACCAGCAGACGAGTCGAGGTTTCCACAGATACGCAGTATTTT; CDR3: CATSRRVEVSTDTQYF
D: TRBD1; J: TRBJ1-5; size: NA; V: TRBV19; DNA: TGTGCCAGTAGTATGCGACAGGGGTCCGGGCAGCCCCAGCATTTT; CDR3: CASSMRQGSGQPQHF
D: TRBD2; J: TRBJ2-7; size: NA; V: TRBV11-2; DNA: TGTGCCAGCAGCTTAGTTGCGGGAGATAGGGACGAGCAGTACTTC; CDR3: CASSLVAGDRDEQYF
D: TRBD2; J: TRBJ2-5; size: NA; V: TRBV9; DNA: TGTGCCAGCAGCCCAGGGACTAGCGTATTCCAAGAGACCCAGTACTTC; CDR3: CASSPGTSVFQETQYF
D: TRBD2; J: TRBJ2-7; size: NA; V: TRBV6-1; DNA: TGTGCCATCAATAGCGGGAGTAGATACGAGCAGTACTTC; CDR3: CAINSGSRYEQYF
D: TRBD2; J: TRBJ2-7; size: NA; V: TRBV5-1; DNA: TGCGCCAGCAGCTCCAAGAAACTAGCGGGAGGGCTGGACGAGCAGTACTTC; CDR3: CASSSKKLAGGLDEQYF
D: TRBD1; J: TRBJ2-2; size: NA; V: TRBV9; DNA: TGTGCCAGCAGCGCCCGAAGGACAGGGCCTAACACCGGGGAGCTGTTTTTT; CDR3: CASSARRTGPNTGELFF
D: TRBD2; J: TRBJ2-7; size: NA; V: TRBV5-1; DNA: TGCACCAGCAGCTTGGCTAGCGGGGGGACGGACGAGCAGTACTTC; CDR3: CTSSLASGGTDEQYF
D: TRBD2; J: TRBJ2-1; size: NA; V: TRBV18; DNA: TGTGCCAGCTCACCACCGGGACTAGCGGGAGTCGGTGAGCAGTTCTTC; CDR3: CASSPPGLAGVGEQFF
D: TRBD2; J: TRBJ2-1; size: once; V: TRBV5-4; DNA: TGTGCCAGCAGCTTGGGTCTAGCGGCCTACAATGAGCAGTTCTTC; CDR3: CASSLGLAAYNEQFF
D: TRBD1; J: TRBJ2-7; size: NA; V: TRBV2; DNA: TGTGCCAGCACCCGAAGACAGGGCTACGAGCAGTACTTC; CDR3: CASTRRQGYEQYF
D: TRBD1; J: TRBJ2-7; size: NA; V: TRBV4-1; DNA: TGCGCCAGCAGCCAAGATTTTACAGGGGTTCCCTACGAGCAGTACTTC; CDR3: CASSQDFTGVPYEQYF
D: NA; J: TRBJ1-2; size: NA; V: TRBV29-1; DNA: TGCAGCGTTGAGGGCAACGGCTACACCTTC; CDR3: CSVEGNGYTF
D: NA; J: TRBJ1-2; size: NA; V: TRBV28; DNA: TGTGCCAGCAGTTCAACCCAGGAGGTCTATGGCTACACCTTC; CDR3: CASSSTQEVYGYTF
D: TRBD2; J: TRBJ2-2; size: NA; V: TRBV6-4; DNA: TGTGCCAGCGGTAAAGAGCGGGGGGAGCTGGAGCTGTTTTTT; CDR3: CASGKERGELELFF
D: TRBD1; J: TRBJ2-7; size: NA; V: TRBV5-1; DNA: TGCGCCAGCAGCCCAGGGACAGGGGTCACCTACGAGCAGTACTTC; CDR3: CASSPGTGVTYEQYF
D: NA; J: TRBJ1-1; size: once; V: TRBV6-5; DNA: TGTGCCAGCAGTTACCACGGAGAGAACACTGAAGCTTTCTTT; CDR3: CASSYHGENTEAFF
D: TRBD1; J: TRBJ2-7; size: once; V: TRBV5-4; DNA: TGTGCCAGCAGCTTGGCCAGGATCGGACAGGGGGACGAGCAGTACTTC; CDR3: CASSLARIGQGDEQYF
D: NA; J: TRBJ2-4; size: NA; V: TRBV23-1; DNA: TGCGCCAGCAGGGAAGCCAAAAACATTCAGTACTTC; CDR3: CASREAKNIQYF
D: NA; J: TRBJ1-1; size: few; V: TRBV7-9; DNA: TGTGCCAGCAGCCCCACCCGACTCCCTGAAGCTTTCTTT; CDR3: CASSPTRLPEAFF
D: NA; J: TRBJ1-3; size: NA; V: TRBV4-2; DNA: TGTGCCAGCAGCCAAGGAGGGTTCTCTGGAAACACCATATATTTT; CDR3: CASSQGGFSGNTIYF
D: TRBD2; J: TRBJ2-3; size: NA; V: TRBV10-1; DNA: TGCGCCAGCAGTGCCCCCTGGACTAGCCCCCCAGATACGCAGTATTTT; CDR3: CASSAPWTSPPDTQYF
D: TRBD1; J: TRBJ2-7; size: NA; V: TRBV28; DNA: TGTGCCAGCATCCGGGACAGGGGCTTCTACGAGCAGTACTTC; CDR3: CASIRDRGFYEQYF